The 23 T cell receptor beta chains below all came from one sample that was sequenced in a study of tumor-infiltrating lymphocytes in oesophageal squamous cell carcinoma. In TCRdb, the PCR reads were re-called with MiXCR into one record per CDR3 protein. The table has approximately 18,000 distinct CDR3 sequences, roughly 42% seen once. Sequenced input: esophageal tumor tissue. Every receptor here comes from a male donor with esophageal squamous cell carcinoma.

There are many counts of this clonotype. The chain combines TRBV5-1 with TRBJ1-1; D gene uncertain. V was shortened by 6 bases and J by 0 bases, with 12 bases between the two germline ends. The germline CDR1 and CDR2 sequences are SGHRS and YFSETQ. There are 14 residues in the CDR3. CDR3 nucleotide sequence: TGCGCCAGCAATTTGAACAGCTTGAACACTGAAGCTTTCTTT. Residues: CASNLNSLNTEAFF. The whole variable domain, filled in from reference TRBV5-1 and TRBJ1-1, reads KAGVTQTPRYLIKTRGQQVTLSCSPISGHRSVSWYQQTPGQGLQFLFEYFSETQRNKGNFPGRFSGRQFSNSRSEMNVSTLELGDSALYLCASNLNSLNTEAFFGQGTRLTVV.

For the CDR3, the DNA is TGTGCCAGCATGGGTTTCTACGAGCAGTACTTC. Protein product: CASMGFYEQYF. The rearrangement uses TRBV6-1 and TRBJ2-4, with D uncertain. The assigned J gene may be wrong: the sequence end matches TRBJ2-7 better. Germline values: CDR1 MNHNS, CDR2 SASEGT. This CDR3 contains 11 residues.

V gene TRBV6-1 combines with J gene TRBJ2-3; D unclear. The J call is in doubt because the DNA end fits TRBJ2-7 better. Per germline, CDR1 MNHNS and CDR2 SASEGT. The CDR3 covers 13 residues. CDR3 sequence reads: CASSEANFYEQYF. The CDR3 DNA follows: TGTGCCAGCAGTGAAGCGAATTTCTACGAGCAGTACTTC.

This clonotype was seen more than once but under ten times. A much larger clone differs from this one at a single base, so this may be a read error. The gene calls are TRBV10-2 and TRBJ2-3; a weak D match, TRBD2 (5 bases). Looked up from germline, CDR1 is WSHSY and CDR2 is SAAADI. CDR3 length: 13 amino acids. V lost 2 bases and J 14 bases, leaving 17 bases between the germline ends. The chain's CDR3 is CASSETYTGELYF. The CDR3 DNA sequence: TGCGCCAGCAGTGAGACCTACACCGGGGAGCTGTATTTT.

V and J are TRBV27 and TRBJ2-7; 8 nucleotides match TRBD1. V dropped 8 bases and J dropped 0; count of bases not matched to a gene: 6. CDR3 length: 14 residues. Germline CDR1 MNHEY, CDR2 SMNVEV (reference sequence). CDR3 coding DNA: TGTGCCAGCTGGGGACAGGAGAGCTCCTACGAGCAGTACTTC. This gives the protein CASWGQESSYEQYF.

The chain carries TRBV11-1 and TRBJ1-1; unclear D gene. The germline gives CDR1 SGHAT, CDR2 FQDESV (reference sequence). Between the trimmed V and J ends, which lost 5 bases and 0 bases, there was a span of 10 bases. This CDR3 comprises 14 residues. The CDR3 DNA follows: TGTGCCAGCAGCGAGACGGTTCTGAACACTGAAGCTTTCTTT. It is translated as CASSETVLNTEAFF.

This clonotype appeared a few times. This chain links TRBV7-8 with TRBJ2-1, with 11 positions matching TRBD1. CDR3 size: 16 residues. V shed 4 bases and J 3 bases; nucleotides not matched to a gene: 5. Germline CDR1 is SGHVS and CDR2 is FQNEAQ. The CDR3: CASSSRDRGDYNEQFF. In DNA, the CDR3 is TGTGCCAGCAGCTCCCGGGACAGGGGGGACTACAATGAGCAGTTCTTC.

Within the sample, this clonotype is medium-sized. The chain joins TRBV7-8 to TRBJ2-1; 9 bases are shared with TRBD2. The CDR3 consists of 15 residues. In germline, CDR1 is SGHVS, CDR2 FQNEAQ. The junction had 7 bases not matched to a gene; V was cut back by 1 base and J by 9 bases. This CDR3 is CASSLVLAGYVEQFF. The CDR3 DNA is TGTGCCAGCAGCTTAGTCCTAGCGGGATATGTTGAGCAGTTCTTC.

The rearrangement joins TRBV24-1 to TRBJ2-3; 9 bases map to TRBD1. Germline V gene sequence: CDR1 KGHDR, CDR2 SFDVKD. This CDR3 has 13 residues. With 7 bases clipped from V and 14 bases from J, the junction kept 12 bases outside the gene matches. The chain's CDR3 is CATRDRGTGELYF. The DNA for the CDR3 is TGTGCCACCAGGGACAGGGGCACCGGGGAGCTGTATTTT.

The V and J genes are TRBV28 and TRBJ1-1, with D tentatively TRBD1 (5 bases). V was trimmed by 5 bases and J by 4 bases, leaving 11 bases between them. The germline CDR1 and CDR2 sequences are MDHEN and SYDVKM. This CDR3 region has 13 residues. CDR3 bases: TGTGCCAGCAGTCCATACGACAGCACTGAAGCTTTCTTT. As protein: CASSPYDSTEAFF.

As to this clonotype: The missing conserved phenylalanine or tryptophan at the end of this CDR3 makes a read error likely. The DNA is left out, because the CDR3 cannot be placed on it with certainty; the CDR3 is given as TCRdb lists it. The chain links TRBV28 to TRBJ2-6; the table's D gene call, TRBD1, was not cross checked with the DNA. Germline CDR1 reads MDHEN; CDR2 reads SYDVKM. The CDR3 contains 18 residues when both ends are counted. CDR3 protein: CASTSRTGLHNSPLHFGN.

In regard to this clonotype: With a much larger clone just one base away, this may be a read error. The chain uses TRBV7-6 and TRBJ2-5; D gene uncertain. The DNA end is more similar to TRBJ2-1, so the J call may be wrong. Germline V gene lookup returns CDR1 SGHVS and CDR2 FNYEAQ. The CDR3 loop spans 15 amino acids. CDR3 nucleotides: TGTGCCAGCAGCTTGAATCAATTGGAACCCTACGAGCAGTTCTTC. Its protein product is CASSLNQLEPYEQFF.

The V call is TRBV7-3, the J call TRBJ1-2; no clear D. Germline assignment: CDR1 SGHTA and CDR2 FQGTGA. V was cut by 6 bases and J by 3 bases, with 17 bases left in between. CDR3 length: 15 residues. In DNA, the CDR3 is TGTGCCAGCAGGTCGACCCCCTCGGTCGACTATGGCTACACCTTC. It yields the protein CASRSTPSVDYGYTF.

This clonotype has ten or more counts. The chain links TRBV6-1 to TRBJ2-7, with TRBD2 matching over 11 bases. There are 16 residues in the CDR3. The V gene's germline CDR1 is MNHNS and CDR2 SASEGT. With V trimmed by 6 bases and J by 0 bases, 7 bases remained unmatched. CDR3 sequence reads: CASRMTSGKFSYEQYF. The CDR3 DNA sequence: TGTGCCAGCAGAATGACTAGCGGGAAGTTCTCCTACGAGCAGTACTTC.

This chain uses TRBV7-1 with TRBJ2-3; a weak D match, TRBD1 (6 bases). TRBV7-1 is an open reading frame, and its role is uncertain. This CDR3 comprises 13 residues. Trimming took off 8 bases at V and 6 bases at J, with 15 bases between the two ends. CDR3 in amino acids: CASRAGEYDTQYF. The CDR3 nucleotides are TGTGCCAGCCGCGCAGGGGAATACGATACGCAGTATTTT.

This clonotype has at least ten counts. The CDR3 protein is CASSFLDTEQFF. In DNA, the CDR3 is TGTGCCAGCAGTTTTCTAGACACTGAGCAGTTCTTC. V and J are TRBV12-3 or TRBV12-4 and TRBJ2-1; D gene ambiguous. Deletions cut 3 bases from V and 9 bases from J, with 9 bases between. CDR3 length: 12 amino acids.

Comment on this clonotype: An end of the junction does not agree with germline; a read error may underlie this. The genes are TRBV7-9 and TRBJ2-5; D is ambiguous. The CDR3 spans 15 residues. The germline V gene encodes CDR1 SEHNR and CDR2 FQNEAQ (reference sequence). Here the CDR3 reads CASSTTFEDGETQYF. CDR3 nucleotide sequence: TGTGCTAGCAGCACTACGTTTGAGGATGGAGAGACCCAGTACTTC.

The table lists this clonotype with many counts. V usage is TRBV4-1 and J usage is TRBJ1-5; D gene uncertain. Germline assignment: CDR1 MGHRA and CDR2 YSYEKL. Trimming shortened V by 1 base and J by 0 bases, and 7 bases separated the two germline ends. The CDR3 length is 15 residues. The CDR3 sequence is CASSQVVGSNQPQHF. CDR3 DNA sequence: TGCGCCAGCAGCCAAGTTGTAGGTAGCAATCAGCCCCAGCATTTT.

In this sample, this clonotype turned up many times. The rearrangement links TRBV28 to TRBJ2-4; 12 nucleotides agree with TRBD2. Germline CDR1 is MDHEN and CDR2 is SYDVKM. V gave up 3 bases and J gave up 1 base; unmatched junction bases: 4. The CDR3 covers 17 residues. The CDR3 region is CASSFPSGGAAKNIQYF. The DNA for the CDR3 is TGTGCCAGCAGTTTCCCTAGCGGGGGGGCCGCCAAAAACATTCAGTACTTC.

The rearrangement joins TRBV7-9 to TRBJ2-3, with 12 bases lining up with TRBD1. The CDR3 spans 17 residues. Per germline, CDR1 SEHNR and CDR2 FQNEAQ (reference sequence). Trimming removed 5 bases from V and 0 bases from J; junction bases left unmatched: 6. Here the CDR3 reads CASSQGQGAGSTDTQYF. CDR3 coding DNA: TGTGCCAGCAGCCAGGGACAGGGGGCTGGGAGCACAGATACGCAGTATTTT. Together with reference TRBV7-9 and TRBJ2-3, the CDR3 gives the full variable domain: DTGVSQNPRHKITKRGQNVTFRCDPISEHNRLYWYRQTLGQGPEFLTYFQNEAQLEKSRLLSDRFSAERPKGSFSTLEIQRTEQGDSAMYLCASSQGQGAGSTDTQYFGPGTRLTVL.

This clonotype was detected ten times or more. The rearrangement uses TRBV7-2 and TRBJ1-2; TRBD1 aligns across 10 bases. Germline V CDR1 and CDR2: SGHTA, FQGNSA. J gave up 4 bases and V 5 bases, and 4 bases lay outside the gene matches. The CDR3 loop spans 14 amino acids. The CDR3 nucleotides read TGTGCCAGCAGCCTGGGACAGGGGAGCTATGGCTACACCTTC. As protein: CASSLGQGSYGYTF.

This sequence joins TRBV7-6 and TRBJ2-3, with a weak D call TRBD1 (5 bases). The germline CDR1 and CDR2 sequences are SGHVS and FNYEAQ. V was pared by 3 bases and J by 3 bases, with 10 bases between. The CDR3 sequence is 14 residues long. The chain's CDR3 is CASSFGRATDTQYF. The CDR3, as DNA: TGTGCCAGCAGCTTCGGCAGGGCTACAGATACGCAGTATTTT.

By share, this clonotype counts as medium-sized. The CDR3 spells CASTRLTVTASNQPQHF. The CDR3 DNA reads TGTGCCAGCACTCGCCTAACAGTCACTGCAAGCAATCAGCCCCAGCATTTT. The rearrangement uses TRBV6-1 and TRBJ1-5; D is uncertain. From germline, CDR1 is MNHNS and CDR2 SASEGT. The length of the CDR3 is 17 residues. Trimming shortened V by 7 bases and J by 1 base, and 20 bases separated the two germline ends.